This T cell receptor (beta chain) was found in a study of cytomegalovirus exposure and HLA in healthy donors. The primer mix had 60 Vbeta and 13 Jbeta primers. Using immunoSEQ multiplex PCR, the repertoire was profiled, and TCRdb retains in-frame clones only, with some absent. The sample contains roughly 180,000 clones, under 85% of which appear only once. The length of the CDR3 is 15 residues. V lost 0 bases and J 4 bases, leaving 13 bases between the germline ends. Germline CDR1 SGDLS, CDR2 YYNGEE. This chain uses TRBV9 with TRBJ1-2, with a weak D call TRBD1 (5 bases). The sequence was collected from a man aged 18 to 29 in good health and CMV-seronegative. The sample comprised PBMCs. CDR3 nucleotide sequence: TGTGCCAGCAGCGTAGGGGGGGTACCGAGCTATGGCTACACCTTC. It encodes CASSVGGVPSYGYTF.